This T cell receptor (beta chain) was captured by sequencing in a study of T cell responses to AZD1222 COVID-19 vaccine. Study results and caveats: The study reported that nearly half of spike-specific TCRs target unmutated variant regions. Baseline seropositives among AZD1222 recipients totaled only five to seven.

The CDR3 is 14 amino acids. The V gene's germline CDR1 is MNHNS and CDR2 SASEGT. Trimming left V 1 base short and J 0 bases short, with 6 bases between. Points on this clone: Its matching antigen is unknown. Other DNA variants within this sample encode the same CDR3.

Here immunoSEQ multiplex PCR was the method, and the copy in TCRdb shows in-frame clones only, minus some. The sample yields 200,000 or so clones, 90% to 95% seen once. The source of this sequence is an adult who received the AZD1222 COVID-19 vaccine. The J gene is TRBJ1-1, the V gene TRBV6-1, with D unclear. The sequencing here drew on peripheral blood, taken 28 days after the second AZD1222 dose. CDR3 sequence (DNA): TGTGCCAGCAGTGAAGGCAGAATGAACACTGAAGCTTTCTTT. The encoded protein is CASSEGRMNTEAFF.